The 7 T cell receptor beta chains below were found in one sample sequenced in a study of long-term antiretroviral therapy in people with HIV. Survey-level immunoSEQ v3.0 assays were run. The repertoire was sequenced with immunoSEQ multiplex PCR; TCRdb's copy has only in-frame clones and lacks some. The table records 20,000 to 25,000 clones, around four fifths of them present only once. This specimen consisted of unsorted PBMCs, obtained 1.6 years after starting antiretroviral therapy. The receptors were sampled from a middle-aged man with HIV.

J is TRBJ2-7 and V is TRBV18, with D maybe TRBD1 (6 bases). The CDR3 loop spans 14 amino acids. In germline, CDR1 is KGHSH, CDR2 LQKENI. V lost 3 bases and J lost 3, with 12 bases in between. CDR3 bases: TGTGCCAGCTCACCGGACAGCCAATTCTACGAGCAGTACTTC. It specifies CASSPDSQFYEQYF.

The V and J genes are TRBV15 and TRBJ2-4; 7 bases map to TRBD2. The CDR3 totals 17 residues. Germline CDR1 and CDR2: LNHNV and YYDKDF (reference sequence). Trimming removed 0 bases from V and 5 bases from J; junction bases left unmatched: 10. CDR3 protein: CATSRDRGGSGENIQYF. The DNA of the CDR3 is TGTGCCACCAGCAGAGACCGGGGCGGGAGTGGAGAAAACATTCAGTACTTC.

The CDR3 protein is CASSRGVEQFF. DNA of the CDR3: TGTGCCAGCAGCAGGGGCGTGGAGCAGTTCTTC. The chain uses TRBV2 and TRBJ2-1, with D possibly matching TRBD1 (6 bases). The CDR3 has 11 amino acids. Germline CDR1 and CDR2: SNHLY and FYNNEI. V was shortened by 6 bases and J by 10 bases, with 10 bases between the two germline ends.

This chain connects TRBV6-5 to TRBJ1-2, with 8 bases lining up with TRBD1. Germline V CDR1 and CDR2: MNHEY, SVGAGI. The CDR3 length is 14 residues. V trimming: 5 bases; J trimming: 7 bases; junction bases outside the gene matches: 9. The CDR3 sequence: CASSRSGQEFGYTF. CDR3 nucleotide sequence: TGTGCCAGCAGTCGCTCGGGACAGGAATTTGGCTACACCTTC.

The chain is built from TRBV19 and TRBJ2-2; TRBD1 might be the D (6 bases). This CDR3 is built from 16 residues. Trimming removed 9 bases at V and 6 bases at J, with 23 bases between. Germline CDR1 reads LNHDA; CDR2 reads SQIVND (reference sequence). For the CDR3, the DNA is TGTGCCAGCAAGCTTTCCGGGACACGAAATTCCGGGGAGCTGTTTTTT. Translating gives CASKLSGTRNSGELFF.

For the CDR3, the DNA is TGTGCCAGCAGCTTAGAGGGCAGCTTCTACGAGCAGTACTTC. It yields the protein CASSLEGSFYEQYF. This chain joins TRBV7-8 and TRBJ2-7; D not certain. Germline V lookup: CDR1 SGHVS, CDR2 FQNEAQ. The CDR3 runs 14 residues. V lost 1 base to trimming and J lost 3 bases, with 10 bases between them.

The chain's CDR3 is CASSLGGAETQYF. The CDR3 region has the DNA TGTGCCAGCAGCTTAGGGGGGGCGGAGACCCAGTACTTC. The rearrangement uses TRBV11-3 and TRBJ2-5; perhaps D is TRBD1 or TRBD2 (6 bases each). The CDR3 has 13 amino acids. Looked up from germline, CDR1 is SGHNT and CDR2 is YENEEA. Trimming cost V 1 base and J 5 bases, with 8 bases left between them.